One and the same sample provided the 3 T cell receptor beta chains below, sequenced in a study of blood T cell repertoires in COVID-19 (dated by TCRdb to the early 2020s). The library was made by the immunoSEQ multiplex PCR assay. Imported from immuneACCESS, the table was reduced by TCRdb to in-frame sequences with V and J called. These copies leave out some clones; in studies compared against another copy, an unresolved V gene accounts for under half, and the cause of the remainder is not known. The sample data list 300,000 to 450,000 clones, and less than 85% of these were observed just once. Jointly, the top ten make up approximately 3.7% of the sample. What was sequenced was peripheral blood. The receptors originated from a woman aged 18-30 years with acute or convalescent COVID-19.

The CDR3 is CASTISTGGYGYTF. The CDR3 DNA follows: TGTGCCAGTACGATTTCGACAGGGGGCTATGGCTACACCTTC. The chain links TRBV6-5 to TRBJ1-2; 9 nucleotides match TRBD1. Germline CDR1 is MNHEY and CDR2 is SVGAGI. The CDR3 runs 14 residues. The V gene end was trimmed by 9 bases and the J gene end by 4 bases; junction bases not matched to a gene: 9.

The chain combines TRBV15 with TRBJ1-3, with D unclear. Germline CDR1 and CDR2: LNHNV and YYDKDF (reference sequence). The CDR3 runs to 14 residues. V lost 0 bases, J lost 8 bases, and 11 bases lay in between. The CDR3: CATSRDLKEDTIYF. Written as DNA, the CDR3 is TGTGCCACCAGCAGAGACCTTAAGGAGGACACCATATATTTT.

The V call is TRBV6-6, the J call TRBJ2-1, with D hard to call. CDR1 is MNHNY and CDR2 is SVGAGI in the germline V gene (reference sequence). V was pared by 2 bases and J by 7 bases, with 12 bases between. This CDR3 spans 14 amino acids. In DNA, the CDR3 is TGTGCCAGCAGTTACCTAGGTAGTGTGAATGAGCAGTTCTTC. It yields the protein CASSYLGSVNEQFF.